The rows below give T cell receptor beta chains drawn from one sample of a study of blood T cells in healthy people across ages. TCRdb itself ran the 5' RACE reads through MiXCR, one entry per CDR3 protein. The sample consists of 720,000 or so distinct CDR3 sequences, around 38% of them appearing once. The source material was blood. The receptors here all came from a man at least 80 years old in good health. Both conserved end residues are part of each CDR3. Each record gives: D gene, CDR3 length, V gene, J gene, CDR3 protein. A D gene is named only where the DNA matches it firmly.

D: NA; length: 15; V: TRBV5-1; J: TRBJ2-7; CDR3: CASTIDTNRYDEQYF
D: NA; length: 18; V: TRBV19; J: TRBJ2-3; CDR3: CASSENPWGATSTDTQYF
D: NA; length: 15; V: TRBV3-1; J: TRBJ2-1; CDR3: CASSQAGWTYNEQFF
D: NA; length: 13; V: TRBV21-1; J: TRBJ2-7; CDR3: CARRDAGSYEQYF
D: NA; length: 15; V: TRBV9; J: TRBJ2-1; CDR3: CASSVGGFGDNEQFF
D: TRBD1; length: 14; V: TRBV5-1; J: TRBJ1-2; CDR3: CASSPLDRVGGYTF
D: TRBD2; length: 16; V: TRBV7-2; J: TRBJ2-7; CDR3: CASSYRGVAGVGEQYF
D: TRBD2; length: 20; V: TRBV6-5; J: TRBJ2-2; CDR3: CASSYSGLAREAPNTGELFF
D: NA; length: 16; V: TRBV27; J: TRBJ1-2; CDR3: CASSLSGMEDFYGYTF
D: NA; length: 15; V: TRBV7-2; J: TRBJ2-7; CDR3: CASSLGGWDSGGQYF
D: NA; length: 13; V: TRBV29-1; J: TRBJ1-2; CDR3: CSVEDPQGSGYTF
D: NA; length: 14; V: TRBV7-8; J: TRBJ1-5; CDR3: CASSLTQNNQPQHF
D: TRBD2; length: 19; V: TRBV6-5; J: TRBJ2-2; CDR3: CASSYSASGHYLNTGELFF
D: NA; length: 16; V: TRBV12-3/TRBV12-4; J: TRBJ2-7; CDR3: CASTIMTGDGIYEQYF
D: NA; length: 15; V: TRBV7-2; J: TRBJ2-3; CDR3: CVSSLRSVGTDTQYF
D: TRBD2; length: 19; V: TRBV7-2; J: TRBJ2-7; CDR3: CASSWGGGLGRVNSYEQYF
D: TRBD1; length: 14; V: TRBV6-1; J: NA; CDR3: CASSERDSQYEQYF
D: NA; length: 15; V: TRBV6-1; J: TRBJ2-5; CDR3: CASSEALEAGETQYF
D: NA; length: 12; V: TRBV12-3/TRBV12-4; J: TRBJ1-1; CDR3: CASSPVGAEAFF
D: NA; length: 16; V: TRBV24-1; J: TRBJ2-2; CDR3: CATSDFGSANTGGLFF